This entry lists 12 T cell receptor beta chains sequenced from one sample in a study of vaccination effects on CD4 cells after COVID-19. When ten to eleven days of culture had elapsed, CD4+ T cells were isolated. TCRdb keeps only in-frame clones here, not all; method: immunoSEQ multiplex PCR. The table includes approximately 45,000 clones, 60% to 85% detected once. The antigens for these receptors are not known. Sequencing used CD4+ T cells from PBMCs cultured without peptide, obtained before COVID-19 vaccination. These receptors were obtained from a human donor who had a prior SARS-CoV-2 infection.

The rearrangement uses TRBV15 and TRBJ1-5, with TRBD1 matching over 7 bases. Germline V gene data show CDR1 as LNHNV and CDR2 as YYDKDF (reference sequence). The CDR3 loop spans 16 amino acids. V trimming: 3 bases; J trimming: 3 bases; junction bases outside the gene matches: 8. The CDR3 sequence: CATSRDRWAINQPQHF. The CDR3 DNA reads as TGTGCCACCAGCAGGGACAGGTGGGCCATCAATCAGCCCCAGCATTTT.

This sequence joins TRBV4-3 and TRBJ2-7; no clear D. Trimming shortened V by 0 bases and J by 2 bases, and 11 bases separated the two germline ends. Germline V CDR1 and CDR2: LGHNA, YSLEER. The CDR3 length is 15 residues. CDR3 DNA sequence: TGCGCCAGCAGCCAAGAGGCCCGCAGGCCCTACGAGCAGTACTTC. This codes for CASSQEARRPYEQYF.

CDR3 sequence: CASSWVGTADTQYF. CDR3 coding DNA: TGTGCCAGCTCCTGGGTAGGGACCGCAGATACGCAGTATTTT. This rearrangement joins TRBV11-2 to TRBJ2-3; perhaps D is TRBD1 or TRBD2 (5 bases each). The V gene lost 8 bases and the J gene lost 4 bases, with 16 bases spanning the gap. CDR3 size: 14 residues. Germline CDR1 is SGHAT and CDR2 is FQNNGV.

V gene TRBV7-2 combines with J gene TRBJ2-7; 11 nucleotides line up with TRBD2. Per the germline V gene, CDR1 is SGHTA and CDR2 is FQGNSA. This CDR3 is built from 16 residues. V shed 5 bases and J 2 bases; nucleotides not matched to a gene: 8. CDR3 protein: CASSPTSGATTYEQYF. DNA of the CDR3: TGTGCCAGCAGCCCGACTAGCGGGGCGACTACCTACGAGCAGTACTTC.

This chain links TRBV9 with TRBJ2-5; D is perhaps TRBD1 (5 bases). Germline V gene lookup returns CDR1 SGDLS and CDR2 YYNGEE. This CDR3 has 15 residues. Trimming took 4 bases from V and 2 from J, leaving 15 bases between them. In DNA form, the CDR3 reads TGTGCCAGCAGCACGCGAGCCGACAGTCAAGAGACCCAGTACTTC. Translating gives CASSTRADSQETQYF.

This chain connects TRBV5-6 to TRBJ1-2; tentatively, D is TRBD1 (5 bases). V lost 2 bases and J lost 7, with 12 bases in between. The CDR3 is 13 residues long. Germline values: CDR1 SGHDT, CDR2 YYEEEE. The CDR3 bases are TGTGCCAGCAGCTTCTTCAGGGAAGCTGGCTACACCTTC. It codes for CASSFFREAGYTF.

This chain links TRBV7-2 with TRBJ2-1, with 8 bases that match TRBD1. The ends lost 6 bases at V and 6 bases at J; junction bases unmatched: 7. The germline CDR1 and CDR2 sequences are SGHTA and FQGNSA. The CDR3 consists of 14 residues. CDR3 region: CASRRTGLSNEQFF. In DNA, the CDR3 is TGTGCCAGCAGACGGACAGGGCTCAGCAATGAGCAGTTCTTC.

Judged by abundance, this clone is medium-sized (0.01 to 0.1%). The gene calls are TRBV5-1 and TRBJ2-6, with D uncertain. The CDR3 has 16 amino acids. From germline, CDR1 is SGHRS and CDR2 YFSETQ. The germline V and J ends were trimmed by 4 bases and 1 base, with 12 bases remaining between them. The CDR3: CASSAAGLSGANVLTF. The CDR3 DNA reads TGCGCCAGCAGCGCGGCCGGCCTTTCTGGGGCCAACGTCCTGACTTTC.

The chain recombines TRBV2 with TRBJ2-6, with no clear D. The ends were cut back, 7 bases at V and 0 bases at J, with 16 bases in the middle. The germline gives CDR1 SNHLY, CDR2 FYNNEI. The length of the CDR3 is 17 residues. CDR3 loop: CASIGRFFPSGANVLTF. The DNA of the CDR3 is TGTGCCAGCATCGGCCGTTTTTTCCCCTCTGGGGCCAACGTCCTGACTTTC. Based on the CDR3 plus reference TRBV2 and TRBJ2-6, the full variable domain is EPEVTQTPSHQVTQMGQEVILRCVPISNHLYFYWYRQILGQKVEFLVSFYNNEISEKSEIFDDQFSVERPDGSNFTLKIRSTKLEDSAMYFCASIGRFFPSGANVLTFGAGSRLTVL.

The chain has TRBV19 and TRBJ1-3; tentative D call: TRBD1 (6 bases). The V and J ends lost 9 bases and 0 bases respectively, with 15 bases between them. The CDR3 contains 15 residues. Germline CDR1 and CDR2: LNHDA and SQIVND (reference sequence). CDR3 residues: CASATEQGSGNTIYF. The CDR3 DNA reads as TGTGCCAGCGCCACTGAACAGGGCTCTGGAAACACCATATATTTT.

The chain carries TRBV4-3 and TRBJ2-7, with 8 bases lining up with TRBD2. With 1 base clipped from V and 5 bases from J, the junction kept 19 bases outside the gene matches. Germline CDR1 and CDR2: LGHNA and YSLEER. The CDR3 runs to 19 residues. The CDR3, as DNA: TGCGCCAGCAGCCAAGTAAGGCTTTGGCGGGAGGAACGTCTGCACGAGCAGTACTTC. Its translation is CASSQVRLWREERLHEQYF.

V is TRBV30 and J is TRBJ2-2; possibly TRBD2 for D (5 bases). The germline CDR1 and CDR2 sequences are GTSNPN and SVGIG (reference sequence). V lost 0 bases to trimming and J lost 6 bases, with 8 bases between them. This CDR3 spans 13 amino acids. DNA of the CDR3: TGTGCCTGGAGTGTAAGACTATCCGGGGAGCTGTTTTTT. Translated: CAWSVRLSGELFF.